Presented here are 2 T cell receptor beta chains from one specimen sequenced in a study of monozygotic twins with inflammatory bowel disease (dated by TCRdb to the late 2010s). Library construction relied on 5' RACE. The instrument was an Illumina HiSeq 2500. Reprocessed by TCRdb, the reads give a single entry per CDR3 protein sequence, without DNA. The sample table holds more than 300,000 distinct CDR3 sequences. The ten largest make up over 5% of the sample. Sequences were obtained from blood. All receptors come from a human donor with ulcerative colitis or Crohn's disease, or a healthy co-twin of an affected twin (not recorded which).

The V call is TRBV20-1, the J call TRBJ2-7; checking the TCRdb D call of TRBD2 is not possible without DNA. There are 16 residues in the CDR3. CDR1 is DFQATT, CDR2 SNEGSKA, per germline (reference sequence). The CDR3 loop is CSARSSGNLIGGEQYF.

The rearrangement links TRBV12-3 or TRBV12-4 to TRBJ2-5. The CDR3 contains 13 residues. CDR3 amino acids: CASSFILSETQYF.